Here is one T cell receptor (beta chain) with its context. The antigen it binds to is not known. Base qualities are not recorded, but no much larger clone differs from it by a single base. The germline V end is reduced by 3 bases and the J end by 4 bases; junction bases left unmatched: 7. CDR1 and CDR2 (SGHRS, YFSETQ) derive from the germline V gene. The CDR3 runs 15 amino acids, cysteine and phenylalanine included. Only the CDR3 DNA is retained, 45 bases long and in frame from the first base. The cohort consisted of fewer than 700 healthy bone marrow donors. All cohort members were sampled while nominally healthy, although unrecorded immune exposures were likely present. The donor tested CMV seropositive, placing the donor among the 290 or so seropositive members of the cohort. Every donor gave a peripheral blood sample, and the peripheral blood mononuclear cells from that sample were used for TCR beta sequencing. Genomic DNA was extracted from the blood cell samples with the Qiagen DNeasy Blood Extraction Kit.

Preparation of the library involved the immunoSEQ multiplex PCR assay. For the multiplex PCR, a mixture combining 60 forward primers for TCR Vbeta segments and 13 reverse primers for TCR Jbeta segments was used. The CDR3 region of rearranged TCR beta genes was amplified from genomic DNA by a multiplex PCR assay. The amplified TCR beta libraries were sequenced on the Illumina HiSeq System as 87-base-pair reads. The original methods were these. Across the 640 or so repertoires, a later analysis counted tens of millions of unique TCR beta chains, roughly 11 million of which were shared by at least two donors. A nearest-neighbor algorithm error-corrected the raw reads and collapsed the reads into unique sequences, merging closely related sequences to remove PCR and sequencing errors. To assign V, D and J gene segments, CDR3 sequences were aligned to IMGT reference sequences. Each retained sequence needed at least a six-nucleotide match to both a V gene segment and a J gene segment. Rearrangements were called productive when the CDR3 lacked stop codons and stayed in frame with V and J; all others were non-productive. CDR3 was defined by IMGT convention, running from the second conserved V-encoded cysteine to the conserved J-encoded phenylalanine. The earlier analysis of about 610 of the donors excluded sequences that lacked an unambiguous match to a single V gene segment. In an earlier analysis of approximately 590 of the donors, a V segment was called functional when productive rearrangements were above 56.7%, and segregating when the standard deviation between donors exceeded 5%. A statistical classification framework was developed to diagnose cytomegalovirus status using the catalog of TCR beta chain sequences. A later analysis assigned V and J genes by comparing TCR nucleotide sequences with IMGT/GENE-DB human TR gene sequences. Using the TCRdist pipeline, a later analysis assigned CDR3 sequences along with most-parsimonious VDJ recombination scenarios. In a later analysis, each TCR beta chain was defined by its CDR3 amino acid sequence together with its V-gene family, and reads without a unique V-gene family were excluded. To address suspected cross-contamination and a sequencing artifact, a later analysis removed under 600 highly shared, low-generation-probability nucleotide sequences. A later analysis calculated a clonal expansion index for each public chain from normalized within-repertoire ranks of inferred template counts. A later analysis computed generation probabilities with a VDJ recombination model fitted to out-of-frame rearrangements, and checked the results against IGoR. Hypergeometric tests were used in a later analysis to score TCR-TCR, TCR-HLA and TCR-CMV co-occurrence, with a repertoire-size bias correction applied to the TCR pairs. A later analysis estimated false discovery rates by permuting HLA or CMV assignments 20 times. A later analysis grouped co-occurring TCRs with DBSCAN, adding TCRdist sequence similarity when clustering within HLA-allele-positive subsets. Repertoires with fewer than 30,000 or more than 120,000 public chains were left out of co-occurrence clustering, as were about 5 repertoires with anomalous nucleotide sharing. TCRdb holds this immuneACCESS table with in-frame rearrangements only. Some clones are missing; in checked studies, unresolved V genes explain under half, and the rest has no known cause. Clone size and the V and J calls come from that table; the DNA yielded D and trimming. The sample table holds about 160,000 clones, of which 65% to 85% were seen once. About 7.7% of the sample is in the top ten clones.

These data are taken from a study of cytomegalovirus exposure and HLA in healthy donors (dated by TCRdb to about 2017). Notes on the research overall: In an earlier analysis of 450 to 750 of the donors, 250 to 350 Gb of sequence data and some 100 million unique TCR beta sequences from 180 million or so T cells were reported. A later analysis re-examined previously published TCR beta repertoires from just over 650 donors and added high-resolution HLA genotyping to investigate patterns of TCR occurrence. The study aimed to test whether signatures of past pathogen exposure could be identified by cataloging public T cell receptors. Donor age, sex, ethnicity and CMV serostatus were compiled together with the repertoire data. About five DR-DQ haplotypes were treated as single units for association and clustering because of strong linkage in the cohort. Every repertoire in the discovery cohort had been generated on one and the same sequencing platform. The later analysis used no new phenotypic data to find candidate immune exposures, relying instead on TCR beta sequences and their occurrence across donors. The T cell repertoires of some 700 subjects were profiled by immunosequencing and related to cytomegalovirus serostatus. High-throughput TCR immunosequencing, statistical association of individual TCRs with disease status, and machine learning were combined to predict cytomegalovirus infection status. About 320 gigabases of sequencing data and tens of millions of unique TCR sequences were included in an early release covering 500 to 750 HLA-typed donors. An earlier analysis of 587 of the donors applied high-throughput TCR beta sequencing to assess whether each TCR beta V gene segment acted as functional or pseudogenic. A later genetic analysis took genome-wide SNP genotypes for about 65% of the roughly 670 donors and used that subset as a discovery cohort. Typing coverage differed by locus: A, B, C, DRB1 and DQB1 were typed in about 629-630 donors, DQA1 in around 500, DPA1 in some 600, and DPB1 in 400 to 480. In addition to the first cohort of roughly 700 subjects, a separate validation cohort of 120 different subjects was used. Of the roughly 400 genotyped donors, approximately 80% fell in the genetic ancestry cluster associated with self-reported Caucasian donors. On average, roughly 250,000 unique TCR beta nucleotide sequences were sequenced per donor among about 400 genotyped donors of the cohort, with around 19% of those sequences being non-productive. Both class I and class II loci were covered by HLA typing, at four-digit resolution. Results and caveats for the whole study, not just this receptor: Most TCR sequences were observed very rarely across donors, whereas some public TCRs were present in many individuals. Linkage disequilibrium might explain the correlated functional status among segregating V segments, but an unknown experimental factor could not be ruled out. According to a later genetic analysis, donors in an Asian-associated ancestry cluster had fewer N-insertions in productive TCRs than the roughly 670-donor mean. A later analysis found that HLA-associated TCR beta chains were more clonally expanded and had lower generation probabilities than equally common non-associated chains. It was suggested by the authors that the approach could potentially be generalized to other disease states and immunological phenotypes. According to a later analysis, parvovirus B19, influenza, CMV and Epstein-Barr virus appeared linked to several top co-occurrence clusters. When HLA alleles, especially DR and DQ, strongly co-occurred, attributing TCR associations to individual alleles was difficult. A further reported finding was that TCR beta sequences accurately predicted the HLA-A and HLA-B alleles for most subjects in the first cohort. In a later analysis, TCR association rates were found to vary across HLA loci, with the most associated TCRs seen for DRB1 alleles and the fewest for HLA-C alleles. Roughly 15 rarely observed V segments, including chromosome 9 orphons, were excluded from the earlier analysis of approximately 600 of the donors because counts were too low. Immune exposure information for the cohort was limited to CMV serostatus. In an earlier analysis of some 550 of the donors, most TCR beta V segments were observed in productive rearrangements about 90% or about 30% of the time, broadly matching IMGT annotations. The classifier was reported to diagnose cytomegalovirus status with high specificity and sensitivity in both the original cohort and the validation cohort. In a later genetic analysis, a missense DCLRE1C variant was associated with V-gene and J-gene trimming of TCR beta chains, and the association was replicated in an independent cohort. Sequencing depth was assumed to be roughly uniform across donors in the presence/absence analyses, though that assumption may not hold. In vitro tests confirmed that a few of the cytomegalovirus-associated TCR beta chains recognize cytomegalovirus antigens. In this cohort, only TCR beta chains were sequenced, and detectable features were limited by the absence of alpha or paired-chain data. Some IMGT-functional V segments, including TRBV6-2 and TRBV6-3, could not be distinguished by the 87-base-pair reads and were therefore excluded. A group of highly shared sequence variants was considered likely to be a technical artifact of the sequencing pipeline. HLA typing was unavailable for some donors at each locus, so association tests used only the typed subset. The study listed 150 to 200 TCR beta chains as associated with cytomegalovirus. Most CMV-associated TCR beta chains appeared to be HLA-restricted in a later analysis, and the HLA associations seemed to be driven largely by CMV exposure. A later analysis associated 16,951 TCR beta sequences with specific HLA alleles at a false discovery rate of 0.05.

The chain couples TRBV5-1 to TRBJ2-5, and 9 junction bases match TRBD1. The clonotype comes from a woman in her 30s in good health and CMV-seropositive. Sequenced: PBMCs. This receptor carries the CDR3 CASSSPQGAIETQYF. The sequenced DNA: TGCGCCAGCAGCTCCCCACAGGGGGCTATAGAGACCCAGTACTTC. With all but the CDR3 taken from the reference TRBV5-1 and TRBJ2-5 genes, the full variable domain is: KAGVTQTPRYLIKTRGQQVTLSCSPISGHRSVSWYQQTPGQGLQFLFEYFSETQRNKGNFPGRFSGRQFSNSRSEMNVSTLELGDSALYLCASSSPQGAIETQYFGPGTRLLVL.